This T cell receptor beta chain was recorded in a study of T cells in Graves' hyperthyroidism and ophthalmopathy. It was RNA transcripts that yielded the amplified TCR beta CDR3 regions. The primer set for the first-round RT-PCR of the TCR CDR3 was HTBI. TCRdb used MiXCR to reprocess the multiplex PCR reads, holding one entry per CDR3 protein. The sample includes approximately 420,000 distinct CDR3 sequences, 15% seen only once; the top ten take 30% to 35%. This clonotype was counted ten times or more. Germline V gene data show CDR1 as WNHNN and CDR2 as SYGVQD (reference sequence). The CDR3 sequence is 15 residues long. The junction had 6 bases not matched to a gene; V was cut back by 5 bases and J by 4 bases.

Sequenced material: blood. This sequence was found in a woman aged 25 to 39 with Graves' hyperthyroidism. J is TRBJ2-7 and V is TRBV10-1, with TRBD2 identical over 12 bases. The CDR3 DNA follows: TGCGCCAGCAGTAGGACTAGCGGGATGGTTTACGAGCAGTACTTC. Amino acid sequence: CASSRTSGMVYEQYF.